This TCR beta chain was identified during a study of cytomegalovirus exposure and HLA in healthy donors. Study-level information: The roughly 120 validation repertoires, a later analysis reported, used the same platform as the 650 to 800 repertoires from the first cohort.

The study's findings and limits: Some TCR beta chains (roughly 160 of them) were listed as cytomegalovirus-associated. Specificity for CMV antigens was confirmed in vitro for three of the CMV-associated chains.

The protocol was immunoSEQ multiplex PCR, while the TCRdb copy is restricted to in-frame clones and leaves out a portion. Of about 150,000 clones in the sample, roughly 89% were seen once. Germline CDR1 is SGHTS and CDR2 is YDEGEE. Trimming cost V 6 bases and J 8 bases; bases outside gene matches: 12. This CDR3 contains 15 residues. A remark on this clone: Antigen specificity is unknown.

The sequenced sample consisted of PBMCs. This clonotype was sampled from a woman younger than 30 in good health and CMV-seropositive. The gene calls are TRBV5-8 and TRBJ1-4; 8 bases are a match to TRBD1. The CDR3 here is CASTPRTGKGEKLFF. The CDR3 DNA reads as TGTGCCAGCACCCCCAGGACAGGGAAAGGAGAAAAACTGTTTTTT.